The 32 T cell receptor beta chains reported below all come from one sample, sequenced in a study of tumor-infiltrating lymphocytes in primary liver carcinoma. It was unsorted whole blood that yielded blood RNA, and germline DNA was also extracted. The authors made TCR beta cDNA from 500 ng total RNA with a constant-region primer. ARM-PCR was slightly modified, and three nested multiplex PCR rounds with it gave rise to the TCR beta libraries. Amplification in the first two PCR rounds was performed using TRBV1-TRBV30 forward primers and a C-beta reverse primer for roughly 9 cycles each. TCRdb redid the calling of the multiplex PCR reads with MiXCR, one entry per CDR3 protein. Of about 320,000 distinct CDR3 sequences in the sample, more than 55% are singletons; the top ten hold roughly 9%. Material: peripheral blood. All receptors come from a man in his forties with primary liver carcinoma and hepatitis B virus infection.

Ten or more counts support this clonotype. The CDR3 region is CASSPIAFINIQYF. CDR3 sequence (DNA): TGTGCCAGCAGCCCTATAGCGTTTATTAACATTCAGTACTTC. V gene TRBV6-2 or TRBV6-3 combines with J gene TRBJ2-4, with D possibly matching TRBD2 (5 bases). Germline V lookup: CDR1 MNHEY, CDR2 SVGEGT. The V gene lost 6 bases and the J gene lost 7 bases, with 16 bases spanning the gap. This CDR3 comprises 14 residues.

This clonotype was observed a single time. One end of the junction varies from germline; a read error may be responsible. This chain connects TRBV4-1 to TRBJ2-7; 9 bases line up with TRBD2. Germline CDR1 and CDR2: MGHRA and YSYEKL. This CDR3 is built from 16 residues. Here the CDR3 reads CASNQELAGVIVELYF. The CDR3 region has the DNA TGCGCCAGCAACCAAGAGTTAGCGGGAGTCATTGTAGAGCTGTACTTC.

The chain recombines TRBV5-1 with TRBJ2-7; 9 bases match TRBD2. The length of the CDR3 is 15 residues. J was trimmed by 4 bases and V by 7 bases; bases with no gene match: 12. Looked up from germline, CDR1 is SGHRS and CDR2 is YFSETQ. CDR3 nucleotide sequence: TGCGCCAGCCAGAGGGGAGCGGGAGGCCATTACGAGCAGTACTTC. The encoded protein is CASQRGAGGHYEQYF.

This clonotype occurred a few times. The genes are TRBV5-8 and TRBJ2-1, with TRBD1 matching over 8 bases. The germline gives CDR1 SGHTS, CDR2 YDEGEE. The V and J ends lost 2 bases and 8 bases, in that order; junction bases with no gene match: 9. The CDR3 extends over 15 amino acids. The CDR3 sequence: CASSFDGTGFDEQFF. The DNA for the CDR3 is TGTGCCAGCAGCTTCGACGGGACAGGCTTCGATGAGCAGTTCTTC.

This clonotype showed up just a few times. As DNA, the CDR3 is TGTGCCAGCAGCTTGGCAGCGGGAAGGGCCAATGAGCAGTTCTTC. Translation: CASSLAAGRANEQFF. The chain links TRBV5-4 to TRBJ2-1; TRBD2 matches 7 bases. V lost 0 bases to trimming and J lost 6 bases; unmatched junction nucleotides: 6. The CDR3 contains 15 residues. CDR1 SGHNT and CDR2 YYREEE come from the germline V gene (reference sequence).

V and J are TRBV12-3 or TRBV12-4 and TRBJ2-5; D perhaps matches TRBD2 (6 bases). The CDR3 has 16 residues. Trimming shortened V by 1 base and J by 5 bases, and 17 bases separated the two germline ends. The CDR3 nucleotides read TGTGCCAGCAGTTTAGGGGGTAACGGGAGAGTCGAGACCCAGTACTTC. Protein product: CASSLGGNGRVETQYF.

About this clonotype itself: One junction end disagrees with the germline gene, perhaps due to a read error. This rearrangement joins TRBV11-1 to TRBJ2-7; 9 nucleotides line up with TRBD1. Germline lookup yields CDR1 SGHAT and CDR2 FQDESV (reference sequence). The CDR3 spans 15 residues. The CDR3 nucleotides are TGTACCAGCAGCAAAACAGGGGGCGGTCCTTACGAGCAGTACTTC. It encodes CTSSKTGGGPYEQYF.

This clonotype has at least ten counts. The V and J genes are TRBV5-4 and TRBJ2-7; TRBD1 aligns across 7 bases. After removal of 0 bases from V and 6 bases from J, the junction contained 6 bases not matched to a gene. This CDR3 region has 14 residues. Germline lookup yields CDR1 SGHNT and CDR2 YYREEE (reference sequence). For the CDR3, the DNA is TGTGCCAGCAGCTTGGCCAGGGGGAACTCCGAGCAGTACTTC. Protein: CASSLARGNSEQYF. The full variable domain, its missing parts supplied by reference TRBV5-4 and TRBJ2-7, is ETGVTQSPTHLIKTRGQQVTLRCSSQSGHNTVSWYQQALGQGPQFIFQYYREEENGRGNFPPRFSGLQFPNYSSELNVNALELDDSALYLCASSLARGNSEQYFGPGTRLTVT.

This clonotype was seen repeatedly, ten times or more. The chain combines TRBV4-3 with TRBJ2-1; D is unresolved. The germline V and J ends were trimmed by 0 bases and 5 bases, with 8 bases remaining between them. Germline CDR1 reads LGHNA; CDR2 reads YSLEER. CDR3 length equals 14 residues. The CDR3: CASSQDTKNNEQFF. DNA for the CDR3: TGCGCCAGCAGCCAAGATACTAAGAACAATGAGCAGTTCTTC.

The CDR3 loop is CASTHDGQPQHF. CDR3 in DNA: TGTGCCAGTACCCACGACGGTCAGCCCCAGCATTTT. The chain carries TRBV19 and TRBJ1-5; D not resolved. The CDR3 extends over 12 amino acids. V gave up 7 bases and J gave up 6 bases, with 10 bases separating them. Germline V gene sequence: CDR1 LNHDA, CDR2 SQIVND (reference sequence).

As concerns this clonotype: This may stem from a read error, because a much larger clone lies one nucleotide away. The chain couples TRBV6-1 to TRBJ1-4, with TRBD1 matching 8 bases. CDR1 is MNHNS and CDR2 is SASEGT in the germline V gene. This CDR3 is built from 14 residues. V was clipped by 5 bases and J by 5 bases; unmatched bases: 4. CDR3 in DNA: TGTGCCAGCAGTTTGGACAGGGAGAATGAAAAACTGTTTTTT. Its translation: CASSLDRENEKLFF.

In the case of this clonotype: Germline and junction disagree at one end, which may indicate a read error. In nucleotides, the CDR3 is TGTACCAGCAGCTTAGACGGGATGCTCAATGAGCGGTTCTTC. Translated, it gives CTSSLDGMLNERFF. This chain connects TRBV11-2 to TRBJ2-1; a possible D gene is TRBD2 (5 bases). Germline V gene lookup returns CDR1 SGHAT and CDR2 FQNNGV. This CDR3 spans 14 amino acids.

CDR3 coding DNA: TGTGCCAGCAGAACAGGGGCCGCATACGAGCAGTACTTC. Translated: CASRTGAAYEQYF. The genes are TRBV6-5 and TRBJ2-7; 7 bases agree with TRBD1. Germline CDR1 and CDR2: MNHEY and SVGAGI. This CDR3 spans 13 amino acids. After removal of 6 bases from V and 4 bases from J, the junction contained 6 bases not matched to a gene.

Points on this clonotype: A much larger clone lies one base from this, so it may be a read error. The V call is TRBV6-2 or TRBV6-3, the J call TRBJ2-5; no reliable D call. Germline assignment: CDR1 MNHEY and CDR2 SVGEGT. The CDR3 is 12 residues long. Trimming left V 0 bases short and J 6 bases short, with 5 bases between. Here the CDR3 reads CASSYSRQTQYF. The DNA of the CDR3 is TGTGCCAGCAGTTACTCGAGGCAGACCCAGTACTTC.

This clonotype occurred many times. V is TRBV29-1 and J is TRBJ2-7; TRBD2 agrees at 8 bases. The CDR3 is 14 amino acids. Trimming at V came to 8 bases and at J to 2 bases, leaving 11 bases not matched to a gene. The germline gives CDR1 SQVTM, CDR2 ANQGSEA. This CDR3 reads CSTQAGVPPYEQYF. CDR3 sequence (DNA): TGCAGCACCCAAGCGGGAGTCCCCCCCTACGAGCAGTACTTC.

Concerning this clonotype itself: Mismatch with germline at one junction end may stem from a read error. Here the CDR3 reads CDSSVLAGALVDEHFF. The CDR3 coding sequence is TGTGACAGCAGCGTTTTAGCGGGAGCACTGGTCGATGAGCACTTCTTC. The chain employs TRBV11-2 and TRBJ2-1, with 9 positions matching TRBD2. The CDR3 spans 16 residues. Germline lookup yields CDR1 SGHAT and CDR2 FQNNGV. Supplemented by reference TRBV11-2 and TRBJ2-1, the full variable domain reads EAGVAQSPRYKIIEKRQSVAFWCNPISGHATLYWYQQILGQGPKLLIQFQNNGVVDDSQLPKDRFSAERLKGVDSTLKIQPAKLEDSAVYLCDSSVLAGALVDEHFFGPGTRLTVL.

About this clonotype: One end of the junction fails to match germline, which may point to a read error. The chain carries TRBV11-3 and TRBJ2-1; the D is unclear. Germline-derived CDR1 and CDR2 are SGHNT and YENEEA. CDR3 length: 13 residues. CDR3 DNA sequence: TGTGCCAGCAGCCTAGAGATCCGGAATGAGCAGTTCTTC. Its translation: CASSLEIRNEQFF. The full variable domain, completed using reference TRBV11-3 and TRBJ2-1, is EAGVVQSPRYKIIEKKQPVAFWCNPISGHNTLYWYLQNLGQGPELLIRYENEEAVDDSQLPKDRFSAERLKGVDSTLKIQPAELGDSAVYLCASSLEIRNEQFFGPGTRLTVL.

This clonotype occurred a few times. V and J are TRBV6-1 and TRBJ2-2; possible D gene TRBD1, 6 bases. V was trimmed by 4 bases and J by 3 bases, leaving 15 bases between them. The CDR3 contains 16 residues. Germline V lookup: CDR1 MNHNS, CDR2 SASEGT. The CDR3 coding sequence is TGTGCCAGCAGTGTCGAGGGACACCACTACACCGGGGAGCTGTTTTTT. Amino acids: CASSVEGHHYTGELFF.

In this sample, this clonotype turned up many times. V usage is TRBV7-8 and J usage is TRBJ1-2; perhaps TRBD1 as D (5 bases). The V and J ends lost 4 bases and 5 bases respectively, with 14 bases between them. There are 14 residues in the CDR3. Germline CDR1 and CDR2: SGHVS and FQNEAQ. The CDR3 nucleotides are TGTGCCAGCAGCTCGGGACGCCTGACGTATGGCTACACCTTC. Its translation is CASSSGRLTYGYTF.

To note about this clonotype: Just one base apart from a much larger clone, this may be a read error. V and J are TRBV6-2 or TRBV6-3 and TRBJ2-5; weak D call: TRBD2 (5 bases). Looked up from germline, CDR1 is MNHEY and CDR2 is SVGEGT. The V end was cut by 5 bases, the J end by 5 bases, with 15 bases between. The CDR3 consists of 14 residues. Here the CDR3 reads CASSGGGSGETQYF. CDR3 coding DNA: TGTGCCAGCAGTGGTGGAGGCAGTGGGGAGACCCAGTACTTC.

With respect to this clonotype: Without the conserved terminal phenylalanine or tryptophan, this CDR3 likely stems from a read error. The chain recombines TRBV6-5 with TRBJ2-2; possible D gene TRBD2, 6 bases. Trimming cost V 2 bases and J 2 bases, with 15 bases left between them. The length of the CDR3 is 17 residues. In germline, CDR1 is MNHEY, CDR2 SVGAGI. The CDR3 here is CASSYGALAINTGELFL. The DNA of the CDR3 is TGTGCCAGCAGTTACGGGGCTCTAGCGATTAACACCGGGGAGCTGTTTTTG.

Worth noting for this clonotype: At one boundary the junction diverges from the germline segment, which might be a read error. V gene TRBV12-3 or TRBV12-4 combines with J gene TRBJ2-2; D not resolved. This CDR3 is built from 11 residues. As DNA, the CDR3 is TGTGCCGGCAGTTGGGCCGGGGAGCTGTTTTTT. It translates to CAGSWAGELFF.

Only one count was recorded for this clonotype. Possible read error: a much larger clone is one base away. V is TRBV12-3 or TRBV12-4 and J is TRBJ2-1, with unresolved D. Deletions cut 3 bases from V and 8 bases from J, with 14 bases between. The CDR3 extends over 14 amino acids. CDR3 residues: CASSFRTGYDEQFF. For the CDR3, the DNA is TGTGCCAGCAGTTTCCGGACGGGTTACGATGAGCAGTTCTTC.

The chain is built from TRBV19 and TRBJ2-1, with no clear D. CDR3 length: 15 amino acids. Germline V gene data show CDR1 as LNHDA and CDR2 as SQIVND (reference sequence). V lost 3 bases to trimming and J lost 2 bases, with 11 bases between them. The CDR3 DNA is TGTGCCAGTAGTATTTTGCCGAAGGCCTACAATGAGCAGTTCTTC. The encoded protein is CASSILPKAYNEQFF.

The rearrangement joins TRBV7-9 to TRBJ2-3; the D gene is possibly TRBD2 (5 bases). The CDR3 length is 12 residues. CDR1 is SEHNR, CDR2 FQNEAQ, per germline (reference sequence). Trimming left V 11 bases short and J 3 bases short, with 12 bases between. The CDR3 DNA reads as TGTGCCGCCATTAGGGAGACAGATACGCAGTATTTT. Its protein product is CAAIRETDTQYF.

The chain links TRBV29-1 to TRBJ2-7; a weak D match, TRBD2 (6 bases). V lost 7 bases, J lost 11 bases, and 27 bases lay in between. This CDR3 spans 14 amino acids. Germline values: CDR1 SQVTM, CDR2 ANQGSEA. In nucleotides, the CDR3 is TGCAGCGGGGGCTTAGCGGAGAAGCCCTACGATGAGTACTTC. Translating gives CSGGLAEKPYDEYF.

This clonotype was recorded at least ten times. The J gene is TRBJ2-6, the V gene TRBV7-8, with 9 bases aligning to TRBD1. The trim removed 5 bases at V and 2 bases at J, leaving 4 bases unmatched. Germline CDR1 reads SGHVS; CDR2 reads FQNEAQ. The CDR3 spans 16 residues. The CDR3 reads CASSPTGGAGANVLTF. In DNA, the CDR3 is TGTGCCAGCAGCCCTACAGGGGGCGCTGGGGCCAACGTCCTGACTTTC.

About this clonotype: Just one base apart from a much larger clone, this may be a read error. The V and J genes are TRBV29-1 and TRBJ2-5; D possibly uses TRBD1 or TRBD2 (6 bases each). CDR1 and CDR2 from the germline V gene are SQVTM and ANQGSEA. The CDR3 length is 13 residues. Trimming stripped 8 bases from V and 7 bases from J, with 20 bases between. Written as DNA, the CDR3 is TGCAGCATAGCCCCCGGGGGCTCGGGGACCCAGTACTTC. Protein sequence: CSIAPGGSGTQYF.

About this clonotype: An end of the junction differs from the germline gene, which may be a read error. The chain carries TRBV5-6 and TRBJ2-1; D may match TRBD1 or TRBD2 (5 bases each). The CDR3 spans 17 residues. CDR1 SGHDT and CDR2 YYEEEE come from the germline V gene. The CDR3, as DNA: TGTGCCAGCAACTTGTCAGCGGCCCGGGGACCATACAATGACCAGTTCTTC. Translated: CASNLSAARGPYNDQFF.

A remark on this clonotype: A much larger clone is a single base away; this may be a read error. V gene TRBV14 combines with J gene TRBJ2-1; D perhaps matches TRBD1 (6 bases). Germline V gene data show CDR1 as SGHDN and CDR2 as FVKESK. The CDR3 sequence is 15 residues long. The CDR3 region has the DNA TGTGCCAGCGGCCAAGAGAGGTTCGGGACAAATGAGCAGTTCTTC. This sequence encodes CASGQERFGTNEQFF.

Concerning this clonotype: A single base separates this from a much larger clone, so it may be a read error. The V gene is TRBV13, the J gene TRBJ2-1; the D call may be TRBD1 or TRBD2 (7 bases each). V dropped 5 bases and J dropped 12 bases, with 20 bases sitting between them. Germline V gene lookup returns CDR1 PRHDT and CDR2 FYEKMQ (reference sequence). The CDR3 is 14 amino acids. In nucleotides, the CDR3 is TGTGCCAGCAGCCCCGGACTGGTCAGGGGGGGGCAGTTCTTC. Encoded protein: CASSPGLVRGGQFF.

This clonotype was picked up many times. The gene calls are TRBV6-5 and TRBJ2-7; weak D call: TRBD1 (6 bases). The CDR3 sequence is 17 residues long. The germline V gene has CDR1 MNHEY and CDR2 SVGAGI. V lost 0 bases to trimming and J lost 2 bases, with 17 bases between them. As DNA, the CDR3 is TGTGCCAGCAGTTACTCCCGCCCACAGGGATATGCCTACGAGCAGTACTTC. Protein sequence: CASSYSRPQGYAYEQYF.